The 9 T cell receptor beta chains below come from one sample, sequenced in a study of cytomegalovirus exposure and HLA in healthy donors. The PCR ran on 60 Vbeta and 13 Jbeta primers. Clones were sequenced by immunoSEQ multiplex PCR, and TCRdb holds only the in-frame ones, with some missing. The profile covers 65,000 to 85,000 clones, with 60% to 85% appearing a single time and under 25% taken by the ten largest. Material: PBMCs. These receptors were collected from a middle-aged woman in good health and CMV-seropositive.

Only one count was recorded for this clone. The J gene is TRBJ1-2, the V gene TRBV28; a possible D gene is TRBD1 (5 bases). Germline V lookup: CDR1 MDHEN, CDR2 SYDVKM. V was trimmed by 5 bases and J by 8 bases, leaving 18 bases between them. The CDR3 is made up of 14 amino acids. CDR3 residues: CASSLPSAQGGYTF. DNA of the CDR3: TGTGCCAGCAGTCTCCCCAGCGCCCAGGGCGGCTACACCTTC.

The gene calls are TRBV30 and TRBJ1-6; the match to TRBD1 covers 8 bases. The CDR3 covers 16 residues. Trimming removed 2 bases from V and 2 bases from J; junction bases left unmatched: 5. The germline gives CDR1 GTSNPN, CDR2 SVGIG (reference sequence). The CDR3 DNA is TGTGCCTGGAGTCCGCGGACAGGGACCTATAATTCACCCCTCCACTTT. Protein sequence: CAWSPRTGTYNSPLHF.

This clone was counted a single time. V is TRBV5-1 and J is TRBJ1-1, with TRBD1 matching 10 bases. With 5 bases clipped from V and 2 bases from J, the junction kept 3 bases outside the gene matches. Germline V CDR1 and CDR2: SGHRS, YFSETQ. The CDR3 runs to 14 residues. CDR3 sequence: CASSQTGGNTEAFF. The CDR3 DNA sequence: TGCGCCAGCAGTCAGACAGGGGGCAACACTGAAGCTTTCTTT.

This clone was detected a few times. This chain connects TRBV2 to TRBJ2-1, with a tentative D call TRBD1 (6 bases). The CDR3 is 13 amino acids. The germline V and J ends were trimmed by 0 bases and 9 bases, with 9 bases remaining between them. Germline-derived CDR1 and CDR2 are SNHLY and FYNNEI. The CDR3 protein is CASSEAGGGEQFF. Written as DNA, the CDR3 is TGTGCCAGCAGTGAAGCAGGGGGTGGTGAGCAGTTCTTC.

This chain connects TRBV14 to TRBJ2-5; D remains unclear. V was clipped by 0 bases and J by 4 bases, with 15 bases between them. The V gene's germline CDR1 is SGHDN and CDR2 FVKESK. The CDR3 covers 16 residues. The DNA for the CDR3 is TGTGCCAGCAGCCAAGAATTGTCCAGGTTCACAGAGACCCAGTACTTC. Translation gives CASSQELSRFTETQYF.

The rearrangement joins TRBV7-9 to TRBJ1-1; no firm D call. Germline V gives CDR1 SEHNR, CDR2 FQNEAQ (reference sequence). The CDR3 runs to 14 residues. Trimming took 4 bases from V and 1 from J, leaving 10 bases between them. This CDR3 is CASSSVAENTEAFF. The DNA of the CDR3 is TGTGCCAGCAGCTCCGTAGCCGAGAACACTGAAGCTTTCTTT. The variable domain in full, completed from reference TRBV7-9 and TRBJ1-1, reads DTGVSQNPRHKITKRGQNVTFRCDPISEHNRLYWYRQTLGQGPEFLTYFQNEAQLEKSRLLSDRFSAERPKGSFSTLEIQRTEQGDSAMYLCASSSVAENTEAFFGQGTRLTVV.

By share of the sample, this clone is medium-sized. The chain joins TRBV19 to TRBJ1-6; 8 bases agree with TRBD1. Per germline, CDR1 LNHDA and CDR2 SQIVND (reference sequence). The CDR3 is 15 amino acids. J lost 6 bases, V lost 5 bases, and 6 bases had no gene match. The DNA of the CDR3 is TGTGCCAGTAGTTTAAACAGGGGGATTAATTCACCCCTCCACTTT. Translated, it gives CASSLNRGINSPLHF.

The genes are TRBV13 and TRBJ2-1; 13 bases agree with TRBD2. The CDR3 is made up of 18 amino acids. The J segment lost 2 bases and the V segment lost 5 bases, leaving 9 bases of the junction unmatched. Per germline, CDR1 PRHDT and CDR2 FYEKMQ (reference sequence). CDR3: CASSIRTSGGAAYNEQFF. CDR3 coding DNA: TGTGCCAGCAGCATAAGAACTAGCGGGGGGGCGGCCTACAATGAGCAGTTCTTC.

V is TRBV15 and J is TRBJ1-2, with D possibly matching TRBD1 (5 bases). Germline values: CDR1 LNHNV, CDR2 YYDKDF (reference sequence). The CDR3 consists of 15 residues. The germline V and J ends were trimmed by 5 bases and 6 bases, with 19 bases remaining between them. CDR3 bases: TGTGCCACCAGCGCGGGCGGGGGGTACGGGGATGGCTACACCTTC. Amino acid sequence: CATSAGGGYGDGYTF.